What follows are 10 T cell receptor beta chains derived from one specimen sequenced in a study of T cell clonality in common variable immunodeficiency. Overall study results and limits: In common variable immunodeficiency, TCR beta chains reportedly carried fewer deletions and N-nucleotide insertions.

Repertoires were generated with immunoSEQ multiplex PCR, while TCRdb's copy carries only in-frame clones and drops some. Found here are 25,000 to 35,000 clones, no singletons; the ten largest cover roughly 3.2%. Their specific antigens are unknown. Sample: peripheral blood mononuclear cells. The receptors here all came from a human donor with common variable immunodeficiency.

This clone was seen a few times. The chain's CDR3 is CASLNLGDTGELFF. CDR3 DNA (partial): TGTGCCAGTCTCAACTTAGGGGACACCGGGGAG. The chain joins TRBV19 to TRBJ2-2; perhaps TRBD1 as D (5 bases). The sequence runs out 3 residues before the end of the CDR3; the remainder is reconstructed from the germline J gene. CDR3 size: 14 residues. Germline V CDR1 and CDR2: LNHDA, SQIVND (reference sequence). With 8 bases removed from V and 3 bases from J, the gap between germline ends came to 13 bases.

As regards this clone: The read gets to within 3 residues of the CDR3 end, and the germline J gene fills in the rest. This chain connects TRBV5-1 to TRBJ2-7; 13 nucleotides match TRBD2. Germline-derived CDR1 and CDR2 are SGHRS and YFSETQ. Trimming removed 4 bases from V and 2 bases from J; junction bases left unmatched: 6. The CDR3 has 16 residues. CDR3 bases read: TGCGCCAGCAGCCTCCGACTAGCGGGAGGCCCCTACGAG. Translated, it gives CASSLRLAGGPYE. In full, the CDR3 reads CASSLRLAGGPYEQYF.

This clone was observed a few times. The CDR3 end lies 3 residues beyond the end of the read and is filled in from the germline J gene. The chain links TRBV20-1 to TRBJ2-3; 7 nucleotides match TRBD2. J gave up 6 bases and V 2 bases, and 8 bases lay outside the gene matches. This CDR3 is 14 amino acids long. Germline V gene lookup returns CDR1 DFQATT and CDR2 SNEGSKA (reference sequence). The CDR3 bases that were read are TGCAGTGCTAGATCTGCGGGAGTTTCGGATACG. This translates into CSARSAGVSDT. The full CDR3 is CSARSAGVSDTQYF.

This clone was recorded many times. The CDR3 end falls 3 residues outside the read, so it is completed with the germline J gene. The gene calls are TRBV2 and TRBJ2-5; D possibly corresponds to TRBD1 (6 bases). There are 14 residues in the CDR3. Germline V lookup: CDR1 SNHLY, CDR2 FYNNEI. The V and J ends lost 6 bases and 3 bases respectively, with 14 bases between them. The part of the CDR3 DNA that was read is TGTGCCAGCAGACACAGGGTCGGGAAAGAGACC. Translated, it gives CASRHRVGKET. Given in full, the CDR3 is CASRHRVGKETQYF.

This clone was found a few times. Read data end 3 residues before the CDR3 end; the end is taken from the germline J gene. This chain links TRBV19 with TRBJ1-1; D remains unclear. Germline V lookup: CDR1 LNHDA, CDR2 SQIVND (reference sequence). The length of the CDR3 is 14 residues. Trimming removed 2 bases at V and 7 bases at J, with 14 bases between. The sequenced part of the CDR3 DNA is TGTGCCAGTAGTATACTCAGGCAGCAAAGTGAA. Amino acids: CASSILRQQSE. The CDR3, in full, reads CASSILRQQSEAFF. The full variable domain, in which reference TRBV19 and TRBJ1-1 provide the parts outside the CDR3, is DGGITQSPKYLFRKEGQNVTLSCEQNLNHDAMYWYRQDPGQGLRLIYYSQIVNDFQKGDIAEGYSVSREKKESFPLTVTSAQKNPTAFYLCASSILRQQSEAFFGQGTRLTVV.

About this clone itself: The read ends 3 residues shy of where the CDR3 ends; the end is completed using the germline J gene. The genes are TRBV18 and TRBJ1-6; D may be TRBD1 (6 bases). The CDR3 sequence is 14 residues long. CDR1 KGHSH and CDR2 LQKENI come from the germline V gene. With 1 base removed from V and 8 bases from J, the gap between germline ends came to 9 bases. The CDR3 sequence is CASSPRAGDSPLHF. CDR3 DNA (partial): TGTGCCAGCTCACCACGGGCAGGGGATTCACCC.

This clone was observed many times. The read ends 3 residues before the CDR3 terminus; that terminus is restored from the germline J gene. This chain joins TRBV2 and TRBJ2-1; D might be TRBD2 (5 bases). V lost 6 bases and J lost 4, with 16 bases in between. CDR1 is SNHLY and CDR2 is FYNNEI in the germline V gene. CDR3 length: 15 residues. CDR3 residues: CASSPPSRGYNEQFF. CDR3 DNA, as far as it was read: TGTGCCAGCAGCCCCCCTAGCCGAGGATACAATGAG. Combining the CDR3 with reference TRBV2 and TRBJ2-1 gives the whole variable domain EPEVTQTPSHQVTQMGQEVILRCVPISNHLYFYWYRQILGQKVEFLVSFYNNEISEKSEIFDDQFSVERPDGSNFTLKIRSTKLEDSAMYFCASSPPSRGYNEQFFGPGTRLTVL.

This clone has a handful of counts. The sequenced fragment ends 3 residues before the CDR3 boundary, so the rest is inferred from the germline J gene. This chain joins TRBV7-8 and TRBJ1-1; D remains ambiguous. The germline gives CDR1 SGHVS, CDR2 FQNEAQ. Trimming left V 5 bases short and J 1 base short, with 14 bases between. The CDR3 is 15 amino acids. The CDR3 here is CASSPTDIPNTEAFF. Partial CDR3 DNA: TGTGCCAGCAGCCCCACCGACATCCCGAACACTGAA.

This clone was observed at least ten times. The observed sequence ends 3 residues before the CDR3 terminus, with the missing tail filled in from the germline J gene. The V call is TRBV5-1, the J call TRBJ2-1; 8 bases agree with TRBD1. V was clipped by 0 bases and J by 4 bases; unmatched bases: 6. Germline lookup yields CDR1 SGHRS and CDR2 YFSETQ. CDR3 length: 16 residues. CDR3: CASSLGQGAIYNEQFF. Partial CDR3 DNA: TGCGCCAGCAGCTTGGGGCAGGGGGCCATATACAATGAG.

This clone was counted at least ten times. Sequencing ends 3 residues short of the CDR3 end; the germline J gene provides the rest. V gene TRBV20-1 combines with J gene TRBJ1-5; D gene unclear. The germline V and J ends were trimmed by 0 bases and 3 bases, with 15 bases remaining between them. This CDR3 has 16 amino acids. Germline V gene lookup returns CDR1 DFQATT and CDR2 SNEGSKA (reference sequence). Incomplete CDR3 DNA: TGCAGTGCTAGAGATGAGTTCGGTAGAAACAATCAGCCC. Encoded protein: CSARDEFGRNNQP. The CDR3 in full is CSARDEFGRNNQPQHF.